The clone carrying this T cell receptor beta chain was counted many times. The germline gives CDR1 LNHDA, CDR2 SQIVND (reference sequence). The germline V and J ends were trimmed by 8 bases and 0 bases, with 10 bases remaining between them. The CDR3 is made up of 14 amino acids. This sample was included in a study of regulatory T cells in long-lasting Graves disease. Construction of the TCR beta libraries employed iRepertoire HTBI primers in conjunction with Arm-PCR of CDR3 regions. TCRdb reanalysed the multiplex PCR reads using MiXCR and keeps one entry per CDR3 protein. Of some 320,000 distinct CDR3 sequences listed, approximately 20% are singletons. Noted time point: newly diagnosed GD, antithyroid drugs for less than 3 months. Making the TCR library involved RNA that had been extracted from PBMCs.

The TCR was taken from a female donor with Graves disease. J is TRBJ2-2 and V is TRBV19; possibly TRBD2 for D (6 bases). Sequencing used peripheral blood mononuclear cells (PBMCs), obtained at new diagnosis, from a patient treated with antithyroid drugs. The CDR3 DNA sequence: TGTGCCAGTGCGTCGGGAGCGAACACCGGGGAGCTGTTTTTT. Protein: CASASGANTGELFF.